The clone carrying this T cell receptor beta chain has a handful of counts. The data derive from a study of tumor-infiltrating lymphocytes in primary liver carcinoma. The input was 450 to 500 ng total RNA; TCR beta cDNA was made from it with a constant-region primer. Three rounds of nested multiplex PCR with slightly modified ARM-PCR produced TCR beta libraries. TRBV1-TRBV30 forward primers paired with a C-beta reverse primer drove the first two PCR rounds, approximately 11 cycles each. From the multiplex PCR reads, TCRdb called clonotypes with MiXCR, one entry per CDR3 protein. Of approximately 190,000 distinct CDR3 sequences in the sample, around four fifths were seen once. Joint extraction of RNA and DNA used roughly 20-32 mg of bulk tissue that was unsorted. The CDR3 consists of 12 residues. Germline-derived CDR1 and CDR2 are SSHAT and FNYEAQ (reference sequence). Trimming took 4 bases from V and 8 from J, leaving 9 bases between them.

The V call is TRBV7-7, the J call TRBJ2-1, with D perhaps TRBD2 (7 bases). Sequencing used tumor tissue from primary liver carcinoma. The receptor was isolated from a man between 35 and 55 years old with primary liver carcinoma and hepatitis B virus infection. CDR3 DNA sequence: TGTGCCAGCAGCTCCGGGGGGCATGAGCAGTTCTTC. Translated, it gives CASSSGGHEQFF.